Each of the 8 T cell receptor beta chains below was sequenced from the same sample in a study of OX40 agonist ivuxolimab in advanced cancers. Assay used: immunoSEQ multiplex PCR; TCRdb lists only in-frame clones, some missing. The sample has about 66,000 clones, about 89% seen once; the top ten hold 14%. The sequencing here drew on CD4+ or CD8+ T cells sorted from blood, taken in a trial of the OX40 agonist ivuxolimab. The origin of the receptors is an adult with an advanced solid tumor such as melanoma, head and neck, liver or kidney cancer.

V gene TRBV30 combines with J gene TRBJ1-2, with TRBD1 matching over 8 bases. The CDR3 covers 13 residues. Germline V lookup: CDR1 GTSNPN, CDR2 SVGIG (reference sequence). With V trimmed by 2 bases and J by 4 bases, 3 bases remained unmatched. This CDR3 reads CAWSLDRAYGYTF. The CDR3 DNA follows: TGTGCCTGGAGTTTGGACAGGGCCTATGGCTACACCTTC. The whole variable domain, remainder taken from reference TRBV30 and TRBJ1-2, is SQTIHQWPATLVQPVGSPLSLECTVEGTSNPNLYWYRQAAGRGLQLLFYSVGIGQISSEVPQNLSASRPQDRQFILSSKKLLLSDSGFYLCAWSLDRAYGYTFGSGTRLTVV.

J is TRBJ2-7 and V is TRBV6-5; 7 bases are shared with TRBD1. The length of the CDR3 is 11 residues. Per germline, CDR1 MNHEY and CDR2 SVGAGI. Trimming took 7 bases from V and 7 from J; bases not matched to a gene: 4. CDR3 sequence: CASTGGEEQYF. The CDR3 bases are TGTGCCAGCACAGGGGGTGAGGAGCAGTACTTC.

This chain links TRBV11-3 with TRBJ1-2; the match to TRBD1 covers 8 bases. The CDR3 contains 14 residues. Germline V gene sequence: CDR1 SGHNT, CDR2 YENEEA. J was trimmed by 3 bases and V by 4 bases; bases with no gene match: 4. CDR3 in DNA: TGTGCCAGCAGCTCCCCAGGGGGCCACTATGGCTACACCTTC. This sequence encodes CASSSPGGHYGYTF.

V usage is TRBV28 and J usage is TRBJ2-2, with 7 bases lining up with TRBD1. Losses at the gene ends were 3 bases for V and 2 bases for J; bases not matched to a gene: 6. The CDR3 length is 16 residues. The germline gives CDR1 MDHEN, CDR2 SYDVKM. CDR3 residues: CASSLRPGGNTGELFF. DNA of the CDR3: TGTGCCAGCAGTTTGAGACCAGGGGGAAACACCGGGGAGCTGTTTTTT.

This clone was counted between two and nine times. The V and J genes are TRBV5-1 and TRBJ2-2; D is possibly TRBD2 (6 bases). Germline assignment: CDR1 SGHRS and CDR2 YFSETQ. V lost 4 bases and J lost 4, with 20 bases in between. The CDR3 length is 17 residues. CDR3 DNA sequence: TGCGCCAGCAGCCTTGGAGGGTCGCAGGGAAGCACCGGGGAGCTGTTTTTT. Translated: CASSLGGSQGSTGELFF.

V gene TRBV28 combines with J gene TRBJ1-1; TRBD1 matches 7 bases. CDR1 is MDHEN, CDR2 SYDVKM, per germline. This CDR3 region has 12 residues. J lost 4 bases, V lost 6 bases, and 2 bases had no gene match. CDR3 protein: CASSPGGTEAFF. The CDR3 DNA reads as TGTGCCAGCAGCCCAGGGGGCACTGAAGCTTTCTTT.

V is TRBV19 and J is TRBJ1-5, with TRBD1 identical over 7 bases. The CDR3 runs 17 residues. V shed 4 bases, J shed 0 bases, and the junction held 9 bases outside the gene matches. The germline CDR1 and CDR2 sequences are LNHDA and SQIVND (reference sequence). Here the CDR3 DNA reads TGTGCCAGTAGTAGAAGACAGGGCCCTTATAGCAATCAGCCCCAGCATTTT. Amino acid sequence: CASSRRQGPYSNQPQHF.

The chain carries TRBV7-3 and TRBJ2-7; D is ambiguous. Trimming stripped 7 bases from V and 2 bases from J, with 15 bases between. This CDR3 has 14 residues. CDR1 SGHTA and CDR2 FQGTGA come from the germline V gene. In DNA form, the CDR3 reads TGTGCCAGCATGGTCAGCATCACCGCCTACGAGCAGTACTTC. The encoded protein is CASMVSITAYEQYF.